What follows is one T cell receptor beta chain and its context. These data come from a study of CD8 T cells in Susac syndrome. The multiple sclerosis control cohort comprised treatment-naive individuals presenting with stable or active relapsing-remitting disease. RNA was extracted with the RNeasy kit, and a quantity of about 0.5 to 1 ug was reverse transcribed using random hexamers. By means of immunoSEQ multiplex PCR, TCR beta CDR3 spanning 54 Vbeta and 13 Jbeta underwent amplification. TCRdb ran MiXCR on the immunoSEQ multiplex PCR reads and lists one entry per CDR3 protein. The table has about 300,000 distinct CDR3 sequences, around 92% seen once. Trimming took off 1 base at V and 5 bases at J, with 14 bases between the two ends. This CDR3 has 15 amino acids. CDR1 is SGHNT, CDR2 YYREEE, per germline (reference sequence).

The specimen sequenced was CD4+ T cells from PBMCs. V usage is TRBV5-4 and J usage is TRBJ2-3; possibly TRBD2 for D (7 bases). The receptor's source is a human donor with multiple sclerosis. The DNA of the CDR3 is TGTGCCAGCAGCTTGCCGGGCGGGGGCGGAGATACGCAGTATTTT. As protein: CASSLPGGGGDTQYF.